One and the same sample provided the 17 T cell receptor beta chains below, sequenced in a study of vaccination effects on CD4 cells after COVID-19. Antigen-specific CD4+ T cells were expanded (with viral peptide pools) by the ViraFEST assay ahead of sequencing. Upon completion of 10 to 11 days in culture, CD4+ T cells were isolated. It was two doses of either the BNT162b2 or mRNA-1273 vaccine that participants received. Using immunoSEQ multiplex PCR, the repertoire was profiled, and TCRdb retains in-frame clones only, with some absent. This sample has about 38,000 clones, with almost 85% found just once. Their antigen targets remain unknown. Sequencing used CD4+ T cells from PBMCs cultured with HCoV-NL63 spike peptides, obtained after COVID-19 vaccination. The receptors here all came from a human donor who received a COVID-19 vaccine. Some clones in this sample may be carry-over from other donors' samples.

This chain connects TRBV12-3 or TRBV12-4 to TRBJ2-5; no definite D call. Trimming cost V 3 bases and J 5 bases, with 7 bases left between them. The CDR3 totals 12 residues. CDR3 nucleotides: TGTGCCAGCAGTTTGAGAGTGGAGACCCAGTACTTC. Translation gives CASSLRVETQYF.

J is TRBJ1-2 and V is TRBV25-1; 8 nucleotides align to TRBD1. The CDR3 sequence is 13 residues long. The V gene's germline CDR1 is MGHDK and CDR2 SYGVNS. J lost 5 bases, V lost 3 bases, and 2 bases had no gene match. CDR3 in amino acids: CASSDRGLYGYTF. CDR3 bases: TGTGCCAGCAGTGACAGGGGGCTTTATGGCTACACCTTC.

The CDR3 loop is CASSVDISGETQYF. For the CDR3, the DNA is TGTGCCAGCAGCGTAGATATTAGTGGGGAGACCCAGTACTTC. V and J are TRBV9 and TRBJ2-5; D gene unclear. The germline gives CDR1 SGDLS, CDR2 YYNGEE. Trimming took 0 bases from V and 5 from J, leaving 11 bases between them. CDR3 length: 14 amino acids. The full variable domain, rest sourced from reference TRBV9 and TRBJ2-5, is DSGVTQTPKHLITATGQRVTLRCSPRSGDLSVYWYQQSLDQGLQFLIQYYNGEERAKGNILERFSAQQFPDLHSELNLSSLELGDSALYFCASSVDISGETQYFGPGTRLLVL.

The chain uses TRBV7-3 and TRBJ2-1, with a possible D match to TRBD1 (6 bases). The V gene lost 5 bases and the J gene lost 9 bases, with 14 bases spanning the gap. The CDR3 loop spans 13 amino acids. CDR1 is SGHTA and CDR2 is FQGTGA in the germline V gene. This CDR3 is CASSRNRVGEQFF. The CDR3 bases are TGTGCCAGCAGCCGAAACAGGGTTGGTGAGCAGTTCTTC.

J is TRBJ2-2 and V is TRBV3-1 (or the pseudogene TRBV3-2); tentatively, D is TRBD2 (5 bases). The V gene lost 1 base and the J gene lost 2 bases, with 11 bases spanning the gap. The CDR3 runs to 16 residues. Per the germline V gene, CDR1 is LGHDT and CDR2 is YNNKEL (reference sequence). The CDR3 spells CASSQGTRPNTGELFF. As DNA, the CDR3 is TGTGCCAGCAGCCAAGGTACTAGACCCAACACCGGGGAGCTGTTTTTT.

This rearrangement joins TRBV7-9 to TRBJ1-2; D not resolved. CDR1 and CDR2 (germline): SEHNR, FQNEAQ (reference sequence). The CDR3 consists of 13 residues. V lost 1 base and J lost 5, with 8 bases in between. DNA of the CDR3: TGTGCCAGCAGCTTAGGAGGGCCGTATGGCTACACCTTC. As protein: CASSLGGPYGYTF.

The V and J genes are TRBV7-8 and TRBJ2-6; D possibly corresponds to TRBD1 (6 bases). From germline, CDR1 is SGHVS and CDR2 FQNEAQ. The CDR3 is 16 amino acids. The ends were cut back, 5 bases at V and 0 bases at J, with 11 bases in the middle. CDR3 residues: CASSPQGPSGANVLTF. The CDR3 DNA is TGTGCCAGCAGCCCCCAGGGGCCCTCTGGGGCCAACGTCCTGACTTTC. The full variable domain, in which reference TRBV7-8 and TRBJ2-6 provide the parts outside the CDR3, is GAGVSQSPRYKVAKRGQDVALRCDPISGHVSLFWYQQALGQGPEFLTYFQNEAQLDKSGLPSDRFFAERPEGSVSTLKIQRTQQEDSAVYLCASSPQGPSGANVLTFGAGSRLTVL.

The V gene is TRBV4-1, the J gene TRBJ2-1, with D tentatively TRBD1 (6 bases). V was cut by 4 bases and J by 8 bases, with 12 bases left in between. Germline lookup yields CDR1 MGHRA and CDR2 YSYEKL. The CDR3 is 13 residues long. The CDR3 bases are TGCGCCAGCAGCCGACAGGCTTGGGATGAGCAGTTCTTC. Translating it yields CASSRQAWDEQFF.

The chain recombines TRBV29-1 with TRBJ1-2, with TRBD1 matching over 8 bases. Germline V gene sequence: CDR1 SQVTM, CDR2 ANQGSEA. This CDR3 is 13 amino acids long. Trimming took 4 bases from V and 8 from J; bases not matched to a gene: 9. In DNA, the CDR3 is TGCAGCGTTGCCCCCGGACAGGGTCGCGGCTACACCTTC. Protein product: CSVAPGQGRGYTF.

V and J are TRBV5-8 and TRBJ1-5, with TRBD1 as a possible D gene (5 bases). Trimming shortened V by 4 bases and J by 0 bases, and 17 bases separated the two germline ends. The germline gives CDR1 SGHTS, CDR2 YDEGEE. The CDR3 spans 17 residues. The CDR3 coding sequence is TGTGCCAGCAGCGAGAAGCGATGGGGGGATAGCAATCAGCCCCAGCATTTT. Its protein product is CASSEKRWGDSNQPQHF.

The rearrangement uses TRBV12-3 or TRBV12-4 and TRBJ1-2; D uncertain. CDR3 length: 12 amino acids. Trimming removed 6 bases at V and 0 bases at J, with 5 bases between. The chain's CDR3 is CASSLTNYGYTF. The CDR3 DNA reads TGTGCCAGCAGCCTTACTAACTATGGCTACACCTTC.

This clone was seen once. V and J are TRBV7-3 and TRBJ2-2; possible D gene TRBD2, 6 bases. Trimming took 5 bases from V and 4 from J, leaving 11 bases between them. The CDR3 totals 14 residues. Germline-derived CDR1 and CDR2 are SGHTA and FQGTGA. The CDR3 protein is CASSRDFSTGELFF. The CDR3 nucleotides read TGTGCCAGCAGCAGGGACTTCTCCACCGGGGAGCTGTTTTTT.

This clone has a handful of counts. The chain has TRBV7-3 and TRBJ2-3, with unresolved D. CDR3 length: 15 amino acids. V was shortened by 1 base and J by 2 bases, with 10 bases between the two germline ends. Germline V lookup: CDR1 SGHTA, CDR2 FQGTGA. As DNA, the CDR3 is TGTGCCAGCAGCTTAAGCAGCAGGTTCACAGATACGCAGTATTTT. Its protein product is CASSLSSRFTDTQYF. Full variable domain (rest looked up from reference TRBV7-3 and TRBJ2-3): GAGVSQTPSNKVTEKGKYVELRCDPISGHTALYWYRQSLGQGPEFLIYFQGTGAADDSGLPNDRFFAVRPEGSVSTLKIQRTERGDSAVYLCASSLSSRFTDTQYFGPGTRLTVL.

The chain links TRBV24-1 to TRBJ2-2; the match to TRBD1 covers 9 bases. V lost 3 bases to trimming and J lost 1 base; unmatched junction nucleotides: 5. This CDR3 comprises 17 residues. From germline, CDR1 is KGHDR and CDR2 SFDVKD. For the CDR3, the DNA is TGTGCCACCAGTGATCCAACAGGGGGCAGGAACACCGGGGAGCTGTTTTTT. Translating it yields CATSDPTGGRNTGELFF.

V and J are TRBV2 and TRBJ1-1, with D possibly being TRBD1 (5 bases). There are 14 residues in the CDR3. Trimming shortened V by 3 bases and J by 1 base, and 9 bases separated the two germline ends. The germline gives CDR1 SNHLY, CDR2 FYNNEI. The CDR3 DNA reads TGTGCCAGCAGTGACTTGACAGCGAACACTGAAGCTTTCTTT. Amino acid sequence: CASSDLTANTEAFF.

J is TRBJ2-2 and V is TRBV6-2 or TRBV6-3; the D gene is possibly TRBD1 (6 bases). CDR1 MNHEY and CDR2 SVGEGT come from the germline V gene. CDR3 length: 16 amino acids. V lost 8 bases and J lost 5, with 21 bases in between. The CDR3 is CASRSPQGSVTGELFF. DNA for the CDR3: TGTGCCAGCCGTTCTCCACAGGGATCGGTTACCGGGGAGCTGTTTTTT.

The table lists this clone with a few counts. The rearrangement joins TRBV12-2 to TRBJ2-7. TRBV12-2 is deemed a pseudogene. The CDR3 contains 11 residues. CDR3 nucleotide sequence: TGTGCAAGTCGCTTATGGAACGAGCAGTACGTC. Residues: CASRLWNEQYV.